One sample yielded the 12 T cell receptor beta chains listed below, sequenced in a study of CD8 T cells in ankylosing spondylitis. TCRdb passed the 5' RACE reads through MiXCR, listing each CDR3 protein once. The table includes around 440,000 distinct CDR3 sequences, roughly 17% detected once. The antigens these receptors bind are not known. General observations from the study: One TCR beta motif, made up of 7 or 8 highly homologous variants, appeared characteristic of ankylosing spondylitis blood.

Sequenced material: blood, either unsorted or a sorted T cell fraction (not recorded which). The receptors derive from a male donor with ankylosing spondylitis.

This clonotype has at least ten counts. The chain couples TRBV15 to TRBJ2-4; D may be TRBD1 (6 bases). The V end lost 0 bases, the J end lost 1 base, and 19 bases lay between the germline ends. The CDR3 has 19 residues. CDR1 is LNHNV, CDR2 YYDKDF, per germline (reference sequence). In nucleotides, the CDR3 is TGTGCCACCAGCAGAGATCAGTCAGGGGCTAAAAAGGCCAAAAACATTCAGTACTTC. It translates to CATSRDQSGAKKAKNIQYF.

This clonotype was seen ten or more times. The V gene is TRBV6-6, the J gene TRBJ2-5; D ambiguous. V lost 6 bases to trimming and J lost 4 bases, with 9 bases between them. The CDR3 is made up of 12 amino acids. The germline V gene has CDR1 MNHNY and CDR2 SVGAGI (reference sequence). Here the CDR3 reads CASRSVAETQYF. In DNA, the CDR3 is TGTGCCAGCAGGTCCGTGGCAGAGACCCAGTACTTC.

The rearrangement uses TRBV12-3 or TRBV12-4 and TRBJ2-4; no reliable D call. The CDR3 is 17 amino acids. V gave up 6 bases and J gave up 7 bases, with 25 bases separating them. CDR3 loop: CASSQRQSWRSSNIQYF. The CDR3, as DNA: TGTGCCAGCAGCCAGCGCCAGAGTTGGCGGAGCAGCAACATTCAGTACTTC.

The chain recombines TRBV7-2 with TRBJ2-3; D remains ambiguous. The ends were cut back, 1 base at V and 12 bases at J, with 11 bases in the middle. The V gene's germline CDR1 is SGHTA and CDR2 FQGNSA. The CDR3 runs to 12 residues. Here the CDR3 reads CASSLEGLGQYF. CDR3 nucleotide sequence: TGTGCCAGCAGCTTAGAGGGCTTAGGCCAGTATTTT.

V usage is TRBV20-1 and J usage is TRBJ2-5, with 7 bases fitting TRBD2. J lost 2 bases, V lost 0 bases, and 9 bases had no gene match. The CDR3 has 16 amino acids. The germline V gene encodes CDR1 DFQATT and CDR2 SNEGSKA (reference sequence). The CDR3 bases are TGCAGTGCTAGAGATGCGCGAGCGGGAATTCAAGAGACCCAGTACTTC. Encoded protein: CSARDARAGIQETQYF.

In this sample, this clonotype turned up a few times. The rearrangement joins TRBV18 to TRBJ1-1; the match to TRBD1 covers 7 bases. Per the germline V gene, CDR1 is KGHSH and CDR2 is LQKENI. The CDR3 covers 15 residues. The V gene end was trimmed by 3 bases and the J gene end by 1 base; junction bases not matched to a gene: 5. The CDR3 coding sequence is TGTGCCAGCTCACCGGGACAGTTGGCGAACACTGAAGCTTTCTTT. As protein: CASSPGQLANTEAFF.

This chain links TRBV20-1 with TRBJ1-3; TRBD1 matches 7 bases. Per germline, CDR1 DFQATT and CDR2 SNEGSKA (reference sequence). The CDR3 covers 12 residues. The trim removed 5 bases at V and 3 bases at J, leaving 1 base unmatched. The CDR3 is CSAYRGGNTIYF. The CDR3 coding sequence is TGCAGTGCTTACAGGGGTGGAAACACCATATATTTT.

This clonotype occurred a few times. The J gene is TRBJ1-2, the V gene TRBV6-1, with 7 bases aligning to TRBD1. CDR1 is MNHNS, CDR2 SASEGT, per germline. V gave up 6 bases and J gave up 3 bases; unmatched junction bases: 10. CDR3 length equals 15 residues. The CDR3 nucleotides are TGTGCCAGCAGCCGATCAGGACAGGCAGACTATGGCTACACCTTC. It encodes CASSRSGQADYGYTF.

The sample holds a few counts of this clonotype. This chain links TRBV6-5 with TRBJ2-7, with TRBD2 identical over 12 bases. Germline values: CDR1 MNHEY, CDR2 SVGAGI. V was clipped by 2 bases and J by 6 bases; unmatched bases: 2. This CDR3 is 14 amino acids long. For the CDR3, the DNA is TGTGCCAGCAGTTACCGACTAGCGGGAGTCGAGCAGTACTTC. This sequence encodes CASSYRLAGVEQYF.

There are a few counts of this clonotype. The CDR3 DNA reads TGTGCCAGCAGTTACAAGGCAGGGCCTTACGAGCAGTACTTC. Translated, it gives CASSYKAGPYEQYF. V is TRBV6-2 or TRBV6-3 and J is TRBJ2-7, with D perhaps TRBD1 (5 bases). The CDR3 extends over 14 amino acids. Germline CDR1 is MNHEY and CDR2 is SVGEGT. V was pared by 2 bases and J by 4 bases, with 12 bases between.

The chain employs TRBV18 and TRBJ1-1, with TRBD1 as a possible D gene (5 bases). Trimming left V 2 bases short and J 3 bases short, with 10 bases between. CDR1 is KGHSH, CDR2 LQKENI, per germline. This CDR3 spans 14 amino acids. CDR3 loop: CASSPFTQDTEAFF. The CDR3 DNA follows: TGTGCCAGCTCACCATTCACACAGGACACTGAAGCTTTCTTT.

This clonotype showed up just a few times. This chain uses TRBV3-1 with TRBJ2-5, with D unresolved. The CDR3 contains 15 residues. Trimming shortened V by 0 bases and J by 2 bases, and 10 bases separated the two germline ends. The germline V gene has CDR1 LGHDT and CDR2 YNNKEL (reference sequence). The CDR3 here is CASSQDRLLQETQYF. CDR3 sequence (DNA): TGTGCCAGCAGCCAAGACCGACTCTTACAAGAGACCCAGTACTTC.